A single sample is the source of the 2 T cell receptor beta chains below, sequenced in a study of tumor T cells in aggressive B-cell lymphoma. Profiled with immunoSEQ multiplex PCR; TCRdb holds only in-frame clones, not every one. The sample lists 2,100 or so clones; more than 85% were seen once. The specimen sequenced was tumor tissue. The receptors were sampled from an adult with diffuse large B cell lymphoma.

This chain connects TRBV9 to TRBJ2-2, with unresolved D. Trimming removed 4 bases from V and 2 bases from J, with 18 bases in between. This CDR3 contains 17 residues. Per germline, CDR1 SGDLS and CDR2 YYNGEE. As DNA, the CDR3 is TGTGCCAGCAGCCCCCGAACGATACAGATTAACACCGGGGAGCTGTTTTTT. Translating it yields CASSPRTIQINTGELFF.

The chain carries TRBV9 and TRBJ2-7; 8 bases fit TRBD1. Germline V gene data show CDR1 as SGDLS and CDR2 as YYNGEE. CDR3 size: 16 residues. J was trimmed by 4 bases and V by 8 bases; bases with no gene match: 17. The CDR3 spells CASSLAPAGQGYEQYF. The CDR3 DNA sequence: TGTGCCAGTAGCCTCGCCCCAGCAGGACAGGGTTACGAGCAGTACTTC.